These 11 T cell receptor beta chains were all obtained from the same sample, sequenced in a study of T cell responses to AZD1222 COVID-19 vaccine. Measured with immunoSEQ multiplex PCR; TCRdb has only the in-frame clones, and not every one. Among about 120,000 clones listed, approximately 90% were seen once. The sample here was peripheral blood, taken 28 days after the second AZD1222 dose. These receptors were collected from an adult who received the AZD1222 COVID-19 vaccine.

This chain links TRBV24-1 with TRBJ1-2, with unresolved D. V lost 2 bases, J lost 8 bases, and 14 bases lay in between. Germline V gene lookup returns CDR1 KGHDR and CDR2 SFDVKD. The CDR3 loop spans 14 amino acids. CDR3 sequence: CATSDSRFGWGYTF. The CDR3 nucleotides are TGTGCCACCAGTGATTCCCGATTTGGTTGGGGCTACACCTTC.

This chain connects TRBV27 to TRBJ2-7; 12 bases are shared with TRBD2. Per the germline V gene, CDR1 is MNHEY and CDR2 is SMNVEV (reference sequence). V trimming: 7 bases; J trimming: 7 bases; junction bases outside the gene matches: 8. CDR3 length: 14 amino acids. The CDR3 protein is CASKRTSGVIEQYF. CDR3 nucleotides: TGTGCCAGCAAGCGGACTAGCGGGGTAATTGAGCAGTACTTC.

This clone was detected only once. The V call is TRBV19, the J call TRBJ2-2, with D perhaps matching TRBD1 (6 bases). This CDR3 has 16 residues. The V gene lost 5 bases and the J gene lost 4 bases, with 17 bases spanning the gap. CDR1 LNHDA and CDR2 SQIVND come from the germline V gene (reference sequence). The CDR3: CASSYDGTRGTGELFF. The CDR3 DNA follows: TGTGCCAGTAGTTATGACGGGACCAGGGGCACCGGGGAGCTGTTTTTT. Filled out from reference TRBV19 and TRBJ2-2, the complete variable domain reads DGGITQSPKYLFRKEGQNVTLSCEQNLNHDAMYWYRQDPGQGLRLIYYSQIVNDFQKGDIAEGYSVSREKKESFPLTVTSAQKNPTAFYLCASSYDGTRGTGELFFGEGSRLTVL.

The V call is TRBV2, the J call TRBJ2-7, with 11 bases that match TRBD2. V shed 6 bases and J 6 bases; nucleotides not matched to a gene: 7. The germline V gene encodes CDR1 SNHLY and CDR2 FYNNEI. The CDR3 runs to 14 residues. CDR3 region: CASRKGLAGGEQYF. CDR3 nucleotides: TGTGCCAGCAGAAAGGGTCTAGCGGGGGGCGAGCAGTACTTC. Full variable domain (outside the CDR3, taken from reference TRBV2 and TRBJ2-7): EPEVTQTPSHQVTQMGQEVILRCVPISNHLYFYWYRQILGQKVEFLVSFYNNEISEKSEIFDDQFSVERPDGSNFTLKIRSTKLEDSAMYFCASRKGLAGGEQYFGPGTRLTVT.

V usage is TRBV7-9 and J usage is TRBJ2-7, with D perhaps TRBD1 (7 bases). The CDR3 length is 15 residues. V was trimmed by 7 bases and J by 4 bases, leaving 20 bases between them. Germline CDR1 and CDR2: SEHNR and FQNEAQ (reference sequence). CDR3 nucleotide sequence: TGTGCCAGCACCCGAGCAGGGGGGTCAAGGTACGAGCAGTACTTC. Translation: CASTRAGGSRYEQYF.

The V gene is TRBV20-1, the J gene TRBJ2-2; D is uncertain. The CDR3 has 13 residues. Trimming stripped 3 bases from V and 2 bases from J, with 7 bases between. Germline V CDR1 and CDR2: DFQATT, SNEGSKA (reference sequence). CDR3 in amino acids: CSASAVNTGELFF. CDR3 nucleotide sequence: TGCAGTGCTAGTGCCGTCAACACCGGGGAGCTGTTTTTT.

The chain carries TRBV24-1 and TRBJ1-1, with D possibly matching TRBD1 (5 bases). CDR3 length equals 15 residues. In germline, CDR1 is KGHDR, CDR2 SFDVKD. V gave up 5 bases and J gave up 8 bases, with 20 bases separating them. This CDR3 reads CATSAPSQGGTEAFF. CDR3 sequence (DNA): TGTGCCACCAGTGCTCCCAGCCAGGGAGGGACCGAAGCTTTCTTT.

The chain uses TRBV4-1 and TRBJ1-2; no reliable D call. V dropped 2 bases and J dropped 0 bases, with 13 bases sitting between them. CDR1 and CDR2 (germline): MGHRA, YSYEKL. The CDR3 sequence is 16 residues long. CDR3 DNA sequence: TGCGCCAGCAGCCAACTTCACAGCAGAGCTAACTATGGCTACACCTTC. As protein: CASSQLHSRANYGYTF.

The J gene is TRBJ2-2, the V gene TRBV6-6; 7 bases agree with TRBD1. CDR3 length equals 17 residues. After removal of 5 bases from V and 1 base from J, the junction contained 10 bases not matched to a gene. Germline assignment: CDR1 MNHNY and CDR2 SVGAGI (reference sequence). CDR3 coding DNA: TGTGCCAGCAGTCCCCTAAACAGGGGATTGAACACCGGGGAGCTGTTTTTT. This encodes CASSPLNRGLNTGELFF.

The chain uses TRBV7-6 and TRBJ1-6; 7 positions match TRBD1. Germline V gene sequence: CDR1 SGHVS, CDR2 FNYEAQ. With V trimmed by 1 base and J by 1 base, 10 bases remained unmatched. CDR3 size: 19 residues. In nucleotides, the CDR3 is TGTGCCAGCAGCTTAGAGGCCCGACAGGGCTTTTCCTATAATTCACCCCTCCACTTT. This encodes CASSLEARQGFSYNSPLHF.

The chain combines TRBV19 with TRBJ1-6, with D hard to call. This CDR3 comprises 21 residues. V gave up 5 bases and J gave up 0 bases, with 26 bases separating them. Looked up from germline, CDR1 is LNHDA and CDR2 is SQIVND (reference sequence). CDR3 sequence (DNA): TGTGCCAGTAGTCCCCAACGAAGCGCACTACTCCCGAGCTCCTATAATTCACCCCTCCACTTT. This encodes CASSPQRSALLPSSYNSPLHF.